This T cell receptor beta chain appears in the sequencing data of a study of T cells after yellow fever vaccination. The study's findings and limits: From the bulk population, abundant clonotypes could contaminate and appear within FACS-sorted repertoires. Secondary responses were weaker yet peaked faster, day 5 versus 15. Clones from primary vaccination mostly reappeared after the booster (around 96% CD4, approximately 88% CD8).

MiXCR, applied by TCRdb to the 5' RACE reads, yields one record per CDR3 protein. The repertoire holds 150,000 to 200,000 distinct CDR3 sequences, with about 6% as singletons. V shed 0 bases, J shed 3 bases, and the junction held 3 bases outside the gene matches. CDR1 and CDR2 (germline): LGHNA, YSLEER. The CDR3 spans 15 residues. This clonotype has just a few counts. Its antigen remains unidentified. One base away lies a much larger clone, so this may be a sequencing read error. The TCR comes from a man between 18 and 35 years old who received the YFV17D yellow fever vaccine. Specimen: CD4+ T cells sorted from PBMCs, collected on the day of the first yellow fever vaccination. V gene TRBV4-3 combines with J gene TRBJ2-7, with TRBD1 identical over 9 bases. CDR3 DNA sequence: TGCGCCAGCAGCCAAGAGGCGACAGGGGGCTACGAGCAGTACTTC. Translation gives CASSQEATGGYEQYF.